Here is one TCR beta chain with its context. This record comes from a study of blood T cell repertoires in COVID-19. Across the study: From T cells, B-cell-depleted T cells, or PBMCs came the material, which was cDNA or gDNA.

The CDR3 sequence is 15 residues long. The germline V and J ends were trimmed by 4 bases and 1 base, with 14 bases remaining between them. Germline V gene data show CDR1 as SGHDT and CDR2 as YYEEEE. Sequenced by immunoSEQ multiplex PCR; TCRdb stores in-frame clones only, minus some. This repertoire shows more than 40,000 clones, more than 85% found once; its top ten account for around 3.1%. This chain joins TRBV5-6 and TRBJ1-1; TRBD1 is a possible D gene (6 bases). The sequencing input was PBMCs or T cells enriched from blood (not recorded which). The source is a woman aged 50 to 60 who had recovered from COVID-19. CDR3 DNA sequence: TGTGCCAGCAGCCGACGTGACAGGTGGAACACTGAAGCTTTCTTT. As protein: CASSRRDRWNTEAFF.